The clone carrying this T cell receptor beta chain was seen only once. What it recognizes is unknown. There are 13 residues in the CDR3. Germline assignment: CDR1 WNHNN and CDR2 SYGVQD (reference sequence). Trimming pared 0 bases from V and 4 bases from J, leaving 6 bases between. Using immunoSEQ multiplex PCR, the repertoire was profiled, and TCRdb retains in-frame clones only, with some absent. This sample has roughly 200,000 clones, with approximately 90% found just once. The data originate from a study of T cell responses to AZD1222 COVID-19 vaccine. Study-level results: Seropositivity was recorded at baseline in only 6 or 7 AZD1222 recipients. Spike-wide vaccine-associated CD4 TCRs dominated at 160-218 and 743-854. Clonal diversity was possibly underestimated; the donors were predominantly white British and more often female. Spike-specific TCRs gained breadth and depth after people received two AZD1222 doses.

The sequence was collected from an adult who received the AZD1222 COVID-19 vaccine. Sequenced here: peripheral blood, sampled 28 days after the second AZD1222 dose. This sequence joins TRBV10-1 and TRBJ1-2; no definite D call. DNA of the CDR3: TGCGCCAGCAGTGAGTCGGCCGGCTATGGCTACACCTTC. It encodes CASSESAGYGYTF.